What follows are 12 T cell receptor beta chains derived from one specimen sequenced in a study of cytotoxic CD8 clonotypes in ibrutinib-treated CLL. Here immunoSEQ multiplex PCR was the method, and the copy in TCRdb shows in-frame clones only, minus some. The data contain about 140,000 clones, approximately 77% of them singletons. Sequencing used PBMCs, obtained after 12 months of ibrutinib treatment. The receptors shown here come from a human donor with chronic lymphocytic leukemia.

This chain connects TRBV5-1 to TRBJ2-5; 10 nucleotides align to TRBD2. The V gene end was trimmed by 4 bases and the J gene end by 3 bases; junction bases not matched to a gene: 6. The CDR3 extends over 15 amino acids. Germline V gives CDR1 SGHRS, CDR2 YFSETQ. The CDR3 bases are TGCGCCAGCAGCCCGACTAGCGGGCGGAAAGAGACCCAGTACTTC. It encodes CASSPTSGRKETQYF.

This clone is labeled as medium-sized. The V gene is TRBV7-2, the J gene TRBJ2-2; a weak D match, TRBD2 (5 bases). The CDR3 is made up of 17 amino acids. In germline, CDR1 is SGHTA, CDR2 FQGNSA. Trimming took off 4 bases at V and 0 bases at J, with 15 bases between the two ends. The CDR3 DNA reads as TGTGCCAGCAGCTCACCACACACTAGGGCGAACACCGGGGAGCTGTTTTTT. Protein product: CASSSPHTRANTGELFF.

The rearrangement uses TRBV9 and TRBJ2-7, with 7 bases lining up with TRBD2. V was pared by 0 bases and J by 4 bases, with 7 bases of the junction left unmatched. CDR3 size: 15 residues. Germline V gene lookup returns CDR1 SGDLS and CDR2 YYNGEE. The CDR3 DNA is TGTGCCAGCAGCGTAGGGGGTCTAGCGGTTTACGAGCAGTACTTC. Protein sequence: CASSVGGLAVYEQYF.

The chain employs TRBV18 and TRBJ1-5, with D possibly matching TRBD1 (6 bases). V was pared by 0 bases and J by 7 bases, with 13 bases between. CDR3 length equals 15 residues. The germline CDR1 and CDR2 sequences are KGHSH and LQKENI. The CDR3: CASSPPGQGNQPQHF. The CDR3 DNA is TGTGCCAGCTCACCACCGGGGCAGGGGAACCAGCCCCAGCATTTT.

The V gene is TRBV9, the J gene TRBJ1-1; a weak D match, TRBD1 (5 bases). This CDR3 contains 14 residues. The germline CDR1 and CDR2 sequences are SGDLS and YYNGEE. V was trimmed by 1 base and J by 5 bases, leaving 12 bases between them. The CDR3 sequence: CASSVIGAGTEAFF. The CDR3 bases are TGTGCCAGCAGCGTAATCGGGGCTGGGACTGAAGCTTTCTTT.

The chain recombines TRBV28 with TRBJ2-7; perhaps TRBD2 as D (5 bases). The CDR3 runs to 16 residues. Trimming removed 0 bases from V and 0 bases from J, with 12 bases in between. Per the germline V gene, CDR1 is MDHEN and CDR2 is SYDVKM. The CDR3 loop is CASSLWEAVTSYEQYF. CDR3 nucleotides: TGTGCCAGCAGTTTATGGGAGGCGGTTACCTCCTACGAGCAGTACTTC.

V and J are TRBV19 and TRBJ1-4; 7 bases agree with TRBD1. This CDR3 contains 16 residues. Unmatched junction bases numbered 9, after V lost 4 bases and J lost 4 bases. In germline, CDR1 is LNHDA, CDR2 SQIVND (reference sequence). The CDR3 spells CASSTGQVVGNEKLFF. CDR3 coding DNA: TGTGCCAGTAGTACCGGACAGGTCGTAGGTAATGAAAAACTGTTTTTT. The full variable domain, rest sourced from reference TRBV19 and TRBJ1-4, is DGGITQSPKYLFRKEGQNVTLSCEQNLNHDAMYWYRQDPGQGLRLIYYSQIVNDFQKGDIAEGYSVSREKKESFPLTVTSAQKNPTAFYLCASSTGQVVGNEKLFFGSGTQLSVL.

The gene calls are TRBV5-1 and TRBJ2-7; D perhaps matches TRBD2 (5 bases). The CDR3 covers 15 residues. V shed 5 bases and J shed 6 bases, with 21 bases lying between them. Germline loops: CDR1 SGHRS, CDR2 YFSETQ. The CDR3 loop reads CASSPLAGELGEQYF. CDR3 sequence (DNA): TGCGCCAGCAGTCCTTTGGCAGGAGAACTAGGCGAGCAGTACTTC. The variable domain in full, completed from reference TRBV5-1 and TRBJ2-7, reads KAGVTQTPRYLIKTRGQQVTLSCSPISGHRSVSWYQQTPGQGLQFLFEYFSETQRNKGNFPGRFSGRQFSNSRSEMNVSTLELGDSALYLCASSPLAGELGEQYFGPGTRLTVT.

This clone was observed a handful of times. The V gene is TRBV28, the J gene TRBJ1-1; TRBD1 matches at 7 bases. Germline V CDR1 and CDR2: MDHEN, SYDVKM. V was clipped by 4 bases and J by 1 base; unmatched bases: 3. The CDR3 contains 14 residues. The CDR3 sequence: CASSWGQKNTEAFF. The CDR3 coding sequence is TGTGCCAGCAGTTGGGGACAGAAGAACACTGAAGCTTTCTTT.

The genes are TRBV19 and TRBJ2-7; D gene ambiguous. CDR1 and CDR2 from the germline V gene are LNHDA and SQIVND (reference sequence). V lost 2 bases and J lost 1, with 12 bases in between. CDR3 length equals 15 residues. The CDR3 loop is CASSISPQVSYEQYF. The CDR3 DNA follows: TGTGCCAGTAGTATATCCCCCCAGGTATCCTACGAGCAGTACTTC.

In this sample, this clone turned up a few times. The chain carries TRBV10-3 and TRBJ1-2, with unresolved D. Germline assignment: CDR1 ENHRY and CDR2 SYGVKD. The CDR3 runs 12 residues. The ends were cut back, 3 bases at V and 4 bases at J, with 6 bases in the middle. The CDR3 loop is CAISDVSYGYTF. The CDR3 DNA reads as TGTGCCATCAGTGACGTGTCCTATGGCTACACCTTC.

This chain uses TRBV5-1 with TRBJ2-3; D possibly corresponds to TRBD1 (6 bases). This CDR3 has 14 amino acids. V shed 5 bases and J shed 2 bases, with 12 bases lying between them. Germline V gives CDR1 SGHRS, CDR2 YFSETQ. The chain's CDR3 is CASRRGQPTDTQYF. CDR3 sequence (DNA): TGCGCCAGCAGACGTGGACAGCCCACAGATACGCAGTATTTT.